The rows below give T cell receptor beta chains drawn from one sample of a study of shared clonotypes between healthy human individuals. Sequencing used immunoSEQ multiplex PCR; TCRdb keeps in-frame clones, though not all of them. The sample lists 900,000 to 1,200,000 clones, approximately 78% occurring once. Input material: memory CD4+ T cells from PBMCs. These TCRs come from a man between 18 and 35 years old in good health. Some clones in this sample may be carry-over from other donors' samples. CDR3s include the opening cysteine and the closing phenylalanine or tryptophan. Fields, in order: D gene, clone size, V gene, J gene, CDR3 protein, CDR3 DNA. A D gene is named only where the DNA matches it firmly. The size of a clone is reported for some rows only, either as once, few or many, or as a class for expanded clones.

>TRBD2|once|TRBV2|TRBJ2-5
CASRKTSGQETQYF
TGTGCCAGCAGGAAGACTAGCGGCCAAGAGACCCAGTACTTC
>NA|few|TRBV4-1|TRBJ1-5
CASSQDRLRAGSNQPQHF
TGCGCCAGCAGCCAAGATAGGTTGAGGGCCGGGAGCAATCAGCCCCAGCATTTT
>NA|NA|TRBV21-1|TRBJ2-7
CASSKTRDGDSYEQYF
TGTGCCAGCAGCAAAACCAGGGACGGAGATTCCTACGAGCAGTACTTC
>NA|NA|TRBV6-6|TRBJ1-1
CASSSSPPEAFF
TGTGCCAGCAGCAGCTCCCCCCCTGAAGCTTTCTTT
>TRBD1|NA|TRBV28|TRBJ2-3
CACRDRVTDTQYF
TGTGCCTGCCGGGACAGGGTCACAGATACGCAGTATTTT
>NA|NA|TRBV2|TRBJ1-2
CASTRAGRYGYTF
TGTGCCAGCACCCGGGCAGGGCGCTATGGCTACACCTTC
>NA|NA|TRBV7-2|TRBJ1-1
CASSLGRNTEAFF
TGTGCCAGCAGCTTAGGAAGGAACACTGAAGCTTTCTTT
>NA|few|TRBV28|TRBJ1-2
CASSDDGYTF
TGTGCCAGCAGTGACGACGGCTACACCTTC
>NA|NA|TRBV5-1|TRBJ2-1
CASRSTASSYNEQFF
TGCGCCAGCAGGTCTACCGCGAGCTCCTACAATGAGCAGTTCTTC
>NA|NA|TRBV27|TRBJ1-1
CASRPRRSGDTEAFF
TGTGCCAGCAGGCCCCGCCGCTCCGGGGACACTGAAGCTTTCTTT
>NA|NA|TRBV23-1|TRBJ1-5
CASIPPSTEGFSSNQPQHF
TGCGCCAGTATACCCCCCTCGACAGAGGGCTTCAGTAGCAATCAGCCCCAGCATTTT
>TRBD2|NA|TRBV28|TRBJ2-3
CASTHRWASGYHTDTQYF
TGTGCCAGCACCCATCGATGGGCTAGCGGATATCACACAGATACGCAGTATTTT
>NA|NA|TRBV9|TRBJ2-1
CASSPQIFAASYNEQFF
TGTGCCAGCAGTCCCCAAATCTTCGCGGCGTCCTACAATGAGCAGTTCTTC
>NA|many|TRBV9|TRBJ2-3
CASSALRGEGTDTQYF
TGTGCCAGCAGCGCTCTCCGAGGGGAGGGCACAGATACGCAGTATTTT
>TRBD2|NA|TRBV4-2|TRBJ2-2
CASSQEELAGILTGELFF
TGTGCCAGCAGCCAGGAGGAGCTAGCGGGAATACTCACCGGGGAGCTGTTTTTT
>NA|NA|TRBV5-6|TRBJ2-7
CASSPGGGTGTYEQYF
TGTGCCAGCAGCCCGGGGGGTGGGACAGGAACCTACGAGCAGTACTTC
>TRBD1|NA|TRBV10-1|TRBJ2-7
CASRQGTGSFDEQYF
TGCGCCAGCCGCCAAGGGACAGGGTCCTTCGACGAGCAGTACTTC
>TRBD2|NA|TRBV5-5|TRBJ2-2
CASSPDATSGNRPGELFF
TGTGCCAGCAGCCCGGATGCGACTAGCGGGAATAGGCCCGGGGAGCTGTTTTTT
>NA|NA|TRBV6-6|TRBJ2-1
CATGGGGTVNEQFF
TGTGCCACCGGGGGAGGGGGGACTGTGAATGAGCAGTTCTTC
>NA|NA|TRBV2|TRBJ2-7
CASSDQGSSYEQYF
TGTGCCAGCAGTGATCAGGGGAGCTCCTACGAGCAGTACTTC
>NA|NA|TRBV2|TRBJ2-2
CASKGVRNTGELFF
TGTGCCAGTAAGGGAGTTCGGAACACCGGGGAGCTGTTTTTT
>TRBD1|NA|TRBV7-6|TRBJ2-5
CASSYTGGETQYF
TGTGCCAGCAGCTATACAGGGGGCGAGACCCAGTACTTC